What follows describes a single TCR beta chain. This sample is drawn from a study of Ad26.COV2.S vaccination and SARS-CoV-2 variants. In the study overall: The Ad26.COV2.S arm of the COV1001 trial was where the donor was placed.

Sequenced by immunoSEQ multiplex PCR; TCRdb stores in-frame clones only, minus some. The table shows more than 300,000 clones, with 85% to 90% occurring only once. Treatment given: roughly 20 received Ad26.COV2.S at low or high dose, single or two shots; 5 received placebo; per-sample allocation not given. Repertoires come from day 63 after the first vaccine or placebo injection. Expressing Wuhan-strain SARS-CoV-2 spike, an Ad26 vector served as the vaccine. The CDR3 runs 14 residues. V was clipped by 0 bases and J by 0 bases, with 5 bases between them. Germline CDR1 is LNHNV and CDR2 is YYDKDF (reference sequence).

Sequenced here: peripheral blood, sampled in a trial of Ad26.COV2.S vaccine versus placebo. This TCR was recovered from a person between 18 and 59 years old who received the Ad26.COV2.S COVID-19 vaccine or a placebo. This sequence joins TRBV15 and TRBJ1-1; D is unresolved. This chain's CDR3 is CATSRDQVNTEAFF. CDR3 DNA: TGTGCCACCAGCAGAGATCAGGTGAACACTGAAGCTTTCTTT.